These 24 T cell receptor beta chains came from one sample sequenced in a study of OX40 agonist ivuxolimab in advanced cancers. Profiling relied on immunoSEQ multiplex PCR, and the TCRdb table lists in-frame clones only, not all of them. Among tens of thousands of clones, about nine tenths were seen once, and the ten largest hold approximately 0.37%. This specimen was CD4+ or CD8+ T cells sorted from blood, taken in a trial of the OX40 agonist ivuxolimab. These receptors came from an adult with an advanced solid tumor such as melanoma, head and neck, liver or kidney cancer.

This chain joins TRBV6-1 and TRBJ1-2; 7 nucleotides agree with TRBD1. The germline CDR1 and CDR2 sequences are MNHNS and SASEGT. J was trimmed by 6 bases and V by 6 bases; bases with no gene match: 7. CDR3 length: 13 residues. For the CDR3, the DNA is TGTGCCAGCAGATTGACAGGGACACATGGCTACACCTTC. Encoded protein: CASRLTGTHGYTF.

The chain is built from TRBV11-2 and TRBJ1-1; D gene ambiguous. CDR3 length equals 14 residues. The V gene lost 5 bases and the J gene lost 1 base, with 11 bases spanning the gap. Germline-derived CDR1 and CDR2 are SGHAT and FQNNGV. The CDR3: CASSPMRANTEAFF. In DNA, the CDR3 is TGTGCCAGCAGCCCTATGCGGGCGAACACTGAAGCTTTCTTT.

The chain joins TRBV25-1 to TRBJ1-2; D not certain. Germline V gene sequence: CDR1 MGHDK, CDR2 SYGVNS. V was pared by 5 bases and J by 7 bases, with 11 bases between. The CDR3 contains 12 residues. The CDR3 region has the DNA TGTGCCAGCAGTCAGGACGGGATTGGCTACACCTTC. This encodes CASSQDGIGYTF.

The genes are TRBV18 and TRBJ2-1, with 11 bases that match TRBD1. The CDR3 loop spans 14 amino acids. J was trimmed by 9 bases and V by 8 bases; bases with no gene match: 9. CDR1 is KGHSH and CDR2 is LQKENI in the germline V gene. The CDR3 DNA sequence: TGTGCCAGCCAGAGGACAGGGGGCGAGGGTGAGCAGTTCTTC. Translation gives CASQRTGGEGEQFF.

This chain links TRBV30 with TRBJ1-6, with 8 nucleotides matching TRBD1. After removal of 1 base from V and 10 bases from J, the junction contained 15 bases not matched to a gene. Germline V lookup: CDR1 GTSNPN, CDR2 SVGIG (reference sequence). This CDR3 comprises 17 residues. The CDR3 bases are TGTGCCTGGAGTGGCCCCTTTTGGCAGGGGGCGAACTCACCCCTCCACTTT. Its protein product is CAWSGPFWQGANSPLHF.

Only one count was recorded for this clone. The V and J genes are TRBV5-1 and TRBJ1-2; no firm D call. V gave up 0 bases and J gave up 4 bases, with 10 bases separating them. Germline V CDR1 and CDR2: SGHRS, YFSETQ. The CDR3 has 14 residues. The CDR3 DNA sequence: TGCGCCAGCAGCTTGGCCTTTGAAGGCTATGGCTACACCTTC. Amino acid sequence: CASSLAFEGYGYTF.

This chain connects TRBV7-2 to TRBJ2-3; 11 bases map to TRBD2. The CDR3 contains 16 residues. Germline trimming cut 1 base from V and 9 bases from J; bases unmatched to any gene: 9. Germline-derived CDR1 and CDR2 are SGHTA and FQGNSA. The DNA of the CDR3 is TGTGCCAGCAGCTTAGGGGGGGGACTAGCGGCACGGACGCAGTATTTT. Translated, it gives CASSLGGGLAARTQYF.

V usage is TRBV6-1 and J usage is TRBJ1-1, with D possibly TRBD1 on 5 matching bases. In germline, CDR1 is MNHNS, CDR2 SASEGT. With 2 bases removed from V and 1 base from J, the gap between germline ends came to 11 bases. The CDR3 has 15 amino acids. Here the CDR3 reads CASSEPSGGNTEAFF. The CDR3 bases are TGTGCCAGCAGTGAACCCTCGGGGGGGAACACTGAAGCTTTCTTT.

The chain is built from TRBV4-1 and TRBJ2-5, with TRBD2 matching over 13 bases. V shed 0 bases, J shed 7 bases, and the junction held 8 bases outside the gene matches. Germline assignment: CDR1 MGHRA and CDR2 YSYEKL. This CDR3 is built from 17 residues. The CDR3 here is CASSQDSGTSGAGTQYF. The CDR3 DNA reads TGCGCCAGCAGCCAAGATTCCGGGACTAGCGGGGCGGGGACCCAGTACTTC.

The rearrangement joins TRBV7-2 to TRBJ2-7, with 7 bases identical to TRBD1. The V segment lost 3 bases and the J segment 2 bases; nucleotides outside the gene matches: 7. This CDR3 contains 15 residues. Germline V gives CDR1 SGHTA, CDR2 FQGNSA. CDR3 residues: CASSLDRDRAYEQYF. Written as DNA, the CDR3 is TGTGCCAGCAGCTTGGACCGGGACAGAGCCTACGAGCAGTACTTC.

V and J are TRBV11-2 and TRBJ2-7; 9 nucleotides align to TRBD1. The V gene's germline CDR1 is SGHAT and CDR2 FQNNGV. CDR3 length: 16 residues. Losses at the gene ends were 1 base for V and 2 bases for J; bases not matched to a gene: 6. CDR3 nucleotides: TGTGCCAGCAGCTTAGGCCGCCGGGACAGGGCCTACGAGCAGTACTTC. This sequence encodes CASSLGRRDRAYEQYF.

Worth noting for this clone: Other DNA sequences within the sample encode an identical CDR3. The gene calls are TRBV5-1 and TRBJ2-5, with D possibly being TRBD1 or TRBD2 (5 bases each). There are 16 residues in the CDR3. V was cut by 0 bases and J by 4 bases, with 16 bases left in between. Germline V gives CDR1 SGHRS, CDR2 YFSETQ. CDR3 sequence (DNA): TGCGCCAGCAGCTTGGCTGGGACGGTCCGAGGAGAGACCCAGTACTTC. It encodes CASSLAGTVRGETQYF.

The chain recombines TRBV18 with TRBJ2-1, with 8 bases matching TRBD1. V lost 4 bases and J lost 4; bases outside the gene matches: 3. The germline CDR1 and CDR2 sequences are KGHSH and LQKENI. The CDR3 covers 14 residues. CDR3 DNA: TGTGCCAGCTCACTCGGACAGGGTTACAATGAGCAGTTCTTC. This gives the protein CASSLGQGYNEQFF.

This chain links TRBV6-4 with TRBJ1-1, with 8 nucleotides matching TRBD1. This CDR3 is built from 15 residues. V lost 4 bases, J lost 1 base, and 5 bases stayed unmatched. Looked up from germline, CDR1 is MRHNA and CDR2 is SNTAGT. The CDR3 here is CASSADRGENTEAFF. The CDR3 DNA reads TGTGCCAGCAGTGCTGACAGGGGCGAGAACACTGAAGCTTTCTTT.

The V call is TRBV6-1, the J call TRBJ1-5, with no clear D. V lost 2 bases and J lost 9, with 20 bases in between. CDR1 is MNHNS and CDR2 is SASEGT in the germline V gene. CDR3 size: 16 residues. CDR3 nucleotide sequence: TGTGCCAGCAGTGAAAGCCCTTACGCTAATTTGTGGCCCCAGCATTTT. This codes for CASSESPYANLWPQHF.

This chain connects TRBV4-2 to TRBJ2-5, with 7 nucleotides matching TRBD2. The CDR3 length is 15 residues. Germline loops: CDR1 LGHNA, CDR2 YNFKEQ. The V gene end was trimmed by 2 bases and the J gene end by 5 bases; junction bases not matched to a gene: 8. The CDR3 is CASSQPTSTGETQYF. CDR3 nucleotide sequence: TGTGCCAGCAGCCAACCGACTAGCACCGGGGAGACCCAGTACTTC.

The chain couples TRBV5-4 to TRBJ1-6; 9 bases align to TRBD1. V trimming: 3 bases; J trimming: 7 bases; junction bases outside the gene matches: 5. The germline V gene has CDR1 SGHNT and CDR2 YYREEE (reference sequence). The CDR3 sequence is 15 residues long. The CDR3 DNA reads as TGTGCCAGCAGCTACGCGGGGACAGGGAATTCACCCCTCCACTTT. Protein sequence: CASSYAGTGNSPLHF.

V and J are TRBV19 and TRBJ1-2; D is ambiguous. In germline, CDR1 is LNHDA, CDR2 SQIVND (reference sequence). This CDR3 is built from 12 residues. V lost 3 bases to trimming and J lost 3 bases, with 5 bases between them. The CDR3: CASSIGDYGYTF. DNA for the CDR3: TGTGCCAGTAGTATCGGGGACTATGGCTACACCTTC.

This rearrangement joins TRBV6-1 to TRBJ2-5; 8 bases fit TRBD2. The CDR3 spans 14 residues. With 8 bases clipped from V and 5 bases from J, the junction kept 10 bases outside the gene matches. CDR1 is MNHNS and CDR2 is SASEGT in the germline V gene. The CDR3 protein is CASAHGGALETQYF. The CDR3 DNA reads as TGTGCCAGCGCGCACGGGGGGGCCTTGGAGACCCAGTACTTC.

The chain couples TRBV14 to TRBJ1-2; TRBD1 matches 9 bases. The V segment lost 4 bases and the J segment 3 bases; nucleotides outside the gene matches: 0. The CDR3 length is 13 residues. The germline V gene encodes CDR1 SGHDN and CDR2 FVKESK. CDR3 coding DNA: TGTGCCAGCAGCCGACAGGGGGACTATGGCTACACCTTC. Its translation: CASSRQGDYGYTF.

This chain joins TRBV19 and TRBJ2-5, with D possibly being TRBD1 or TRBD2 (5 bases each). Per the germline V gene, CDR1 is LNHDA and CDR2 is SQIVND (reference sequence). The CDR3 has 15 amino acids. Trimming shortened V by 6 bases and J by 7 bases, and 21 bases separated the two germline ends. CDR3: CASSGPGPAGGTQYF. CDR3 in DNA: TGTGCCAGTAGCGGACCGGGACCCGCGGGTGGGACCCAGTACTTC.

The chain couples TRBV6-5 to TRBJ1-3; no reliable D call. Germline V CDR1 and CDR2: MNHEY, SVGAGI. There are 14 residues in the CDR3. V was clipped by 2 bases and J by 2 bases, with 7 bases between them. The CDR3 DNA is TGTGCCAGCAGTTACACCGGGGCTGGAAACACCATATATTTT. This sequence encodes CASSYTGAGNTIYF.

This chain uses TRBV6-1 with TRBJ2-7; D is perhaps TRBD1 (7 bases). Trimming left V 7 bases short and J 4 bases short, with 17 bases between. The CDR3 contains 14 residues. Looked up from germline, CDR1 is MNHNS and CDR2 is SASEGT. The CDR3 sequence: CASNPGDSRYEQYF. The CDR3 DNA is TGTGCCAGCAATCCGGGGGACAGCAGATACGAGCAGTACTTC.

The chain links TRBV6-1 to TRBJ1-3; D is unresolved. The CDR3 is made up of 18 amino acids. The germline V gene encodes CDR1 MNHNS and CDR2 SASEGT. Trimming stripped 4 bases from V and 1 base from J, with 20 bases between. The DNA for the CDR3 is TGTGCCAGCAGTGCTCAGAGGCCAGGCTTGCTATCTGGAAACACCATATATTTT. It is translated as CASSAQRPGLLSGNTIYF.